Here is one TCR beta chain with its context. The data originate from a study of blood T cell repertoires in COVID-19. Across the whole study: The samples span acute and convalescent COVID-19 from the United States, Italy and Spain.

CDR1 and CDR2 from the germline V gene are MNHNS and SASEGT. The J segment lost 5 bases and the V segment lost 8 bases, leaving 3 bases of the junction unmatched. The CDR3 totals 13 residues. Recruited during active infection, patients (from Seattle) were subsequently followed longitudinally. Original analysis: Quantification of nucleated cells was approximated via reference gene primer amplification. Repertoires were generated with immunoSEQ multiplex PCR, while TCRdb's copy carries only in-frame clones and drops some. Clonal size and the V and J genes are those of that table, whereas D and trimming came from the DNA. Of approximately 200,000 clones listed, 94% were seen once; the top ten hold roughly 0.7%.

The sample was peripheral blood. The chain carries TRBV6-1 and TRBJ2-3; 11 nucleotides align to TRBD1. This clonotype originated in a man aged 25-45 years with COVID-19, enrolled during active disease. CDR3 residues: CASSGTGGDTQYF. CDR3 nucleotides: TGTGCCAGCTCCGGGACAGGGGGAGATACGCAGTATTTT.